The next 5 T cell receptor beta chains were all read from a single sample in a study of vaccination and CD4 T cells after COVID-19. An Oncomine TCR Beta short-read assay was used to sequence the DNA from cultured CD4+ T cells. TCRdb ran MiXCR on the PCR reads and lists one entry per CDR3 protein. The table has approximately 23,000 distinct CDR3 sequences, approximately 30% seen once. The treatment: roughly 10-day PBMC culture with coronavirus spike peptide pools or control peptides (ViraFEST assay). These receptors have no identified antigens. The specimen was cultured CD4+ T cells from blood. These TCRs come from a human donor with COVID-19.

The V gene is TRBV5-1, the J gene TRBJ1-2; 7 bases line up with TRBD1. Unmatched junction bases numbered 5, after V lost 2 bases and J lost 4 bases. This CDR3 contains 14 residues. Germline CDR1 SGHRS, CDR2 YFSETQ. This CDR3 is CASSLGTEIYGYTF. CDR3 in DNA: TGCGCCAGCAGCTTAGGGACAGAGATCTATGGCTACACCTTC.

The CDR3: CSAGGSQSSYEQYF. CDR3 nucleotides: TGCAGTGCTGGGGGGTCCCAGAGCTCCTACGAGCAGTACTTC. V and J are TRBV20-1 and TRBJ2-7, with D tentatively TRBD2 (6 bases). This CDR3 is 14 amino acids long. Germline V gene sequence: CDR1 DFQATT, CDR2 SNEGSKA (reference sequence). Trimming shortened V by 5 bases and J by 0 bases, and 14 bases separated the two germline ends.

This clonotype showed up just a few times. The chain links TRBV4-2 to TRBJ2-5; TRBD2 agrees at 12 bases. The CDR3 runs 16 residues. Germline trimming cut 2 bases from V and 5 bases from J; bases unmatched to any gene: 6. Germline CDR1 LGHNA, CDR2 YNFKEQ. The CDR3 is CASSQSLAGGLETQYF. CDR3 nucleotides: TGTGCCAGCAGCCAAAGTCTAGCGGGGGGGCTTGAGACCCAGTACTTC.

This clonotype has more than one count but fewer than ten. V and J are TRBV28 and TRBJ1-5, with no clear D. CDR1 is MDHEN and CDR2 is SYDVKM in the germline V gene. The CDR3 spans 14 residues. The V gene lost 5 bases and the J gene lost 9 bases, with 17 bases spanning the gap. The CDR3 reads CASSPQMDRRPQHF. In nucleotides, the CDR3 is TGTGCCAGCAGTCCTCAAATGGATCGTAGGCCCCAGCATTTT.

In this sample, this clonotype turned up a few times. The rearrangement links TRBV10-3 to TRBJ1-5; a weak D match, TRBD1 (5 bases). CDR1 is ENHRY and CDR2 is SYGVKD in the germline V gene. The V end was cut by 3 bases, the J end by 3 bases, with 9 bases between. CDR3 size: 14 residues. CDR3 in amino acids: CAISDRVDNQPQHF. The DNA for the CDR3 is TGTGCCATCAGTGACAGGGTTGACAATCAGCCCCAGCATTTT.